The 13 T cell receptor beta chains in this list originate from one sample, sequenced in a study of cytomegalovirus exposure and HLA in healthy donors (dated by TCRdb to the late 2010s). Libraries were made using the immunoSEQ multiplex PCR assay. A mixture of 60 forward primers for TCR Vbeta segments and 13 reverse primers for TCR Jbeta segments was used in the multiplex PCR. Sourced from immuneACCESS, this table was stored by TCRdb with only in-frame sequences that have V and J called. A share of the clones is absent; for the studies checked, an unresolved V gene accounts for under half, and the remainder has no known explanation. For this sample the table gives around 100,000 clones, of which approximately 87% were detected only once. 2% to 3% of the sample comes from the top ten. Specimen: PBMCs. These receptors were obtained from a middle-aged man in good health and CMV-seronegative.

The rearrangement links TRBV19 to TRBJ1-2; 9 positions agree with TRBD1. Trimming removed 3 bases from V and 2 bases from J; junction bases left unmatched: 7. Germline V CDR1 and CDR2: LNHDA, SQIVND (reference sequence). This CDR3 has 16 residues. In DNA form, the CDR3 reads TGTGCCAGTAGTATTAACACAGGGGGCGAGAACTATGGCTACACCTTC. Its translation is CASSINTGGENYGYTF.

In its sample, this clone was seen once. This chain joins TRBV10-3 and TRBJ1-2, with 8 bases that match TRBD1. This CDR3 spans 12 amino acids. Germline V gene sequence: CDR1 ENHRY, CDR2 SYGVKD. The ends lost 7 bases at V and 8 bases at J; junction bases unmatched: 6. In DNA, the CDR3 is TGTGCCATCAAGGACAGGGTTCAAGGCTACACCTTC. This encodes CAIKDRVQGYTF.

V and J are TRBV13 and TRBJ1-3; TRBD1 matches 11 bases. Germline V lookup: CDR1 PRHDT, CDR2 FYEKMQ (reference sequence). Trimming removed 6 bases from V and 4 bases from J; junction bases left unmatched: 14. The CDR3 consists of 18 residues. The CDR3 loop reads CASSSGTGGRYIGNTIYF. CDR3 bases: TGTGCCAGCAGTTCCGGGACAGGGGGGCGTTATATCGGAAACACCATATATTTT.

The CDR3 coding sequence is TGCGCCAGCAGCTGGACAGGGCATACCTACGAGCAGTACTTC. This translates into CASSWTGHTYEQYF. V usage is TRBV5-1 and J usage is TRBJ2-7; 8 positions agree with TRBD1. Trimming removed 3 bases from V and 2 bases from J; junction bases left unmatched: 4. Germline V gives CDR1 SGHRS, CDR2 YFSETQ. The CDR3 has 14 amino acids.

The chain employs TRBV19 and TRBJ1-3; D remains unclear. The germline V gene has CDR1 LNHDA and CDR2 SQIVND (reference sequence). The CDR3 loop spans 16 amino acids. Trimming shortened V by 1 base and J by 0 bases, and 10 bases separated the two germline ends. CDR3: CASSIVADLSGNTIYF. The CDR3 bases are TGTGCCAGTAGTATAGTAGCAGACCTCTCTGGAAACACCATATATTTT.

This chain joins TRBV7-3 and TRBJ2-3, with 8 nucleotides matching TRBD2. Germline-derived CDR1 and CDR2 are SGHTA and FQGTGA. The trim removed 1 base at V and 2 bases at J, leaving 5 bases unmatched. The CDR3 length is 16 residues. CDR3 in amino acids: CASSLNRGGPTDTQYF. DNA of the CDR3: TGTGCCAGCAGCTTAAATCGGGGGGGCCCCACAGATACGCAGTATTTT.

This sequence joins TRBV10-3 and TRBJ1-1, with D uncertain. V was pared by 2 bases and J by 1 base, with 8 bases between. Germline V gene sequence: CDR1 ENHRY, CDR2 SYGVKD. The CDR3 has 14 residues. CDR3 region: CAISERQRNTEAFF. The DNA of the CDR3 is TGTGCCATCAGTGAGCGCCAGCGGAACACTGAAGCTTTCTTT.

The chain employs TRBV5-1 and TRBJ2-1, with D unresolved. CDR3 size: 17 residues. Germline assignment: CDR1 SGHRS and CDR2 YFSETQ. Trimming removed 1 base from V and 3 bases from J, with 17 bases in between. This CDR3 reads CASSLKASAESYNEQFF. The CDR3 coding sequence is TGCGCCAGCAGCTTGAAAGCCTCCGCCGAGAGCTACAATGAGCAGTTCTTC.

The chain couples TRBV5-1 to TRBJ1-1; the match to TRBD1 covers 7 bases. Trimming at V came to 6 bases and at J to 0 bases, leaving 5 bases not matched to a gene. CDR1 is SGHRS and CDR2 is YFSETQ in the germline V gene. The CDR3 consists of 14 residues. For the CDR3, the DNA is TGCGCCAGCAAGGAGGGGGCATTGAACACTGAAGCTTTCTTT. Translating gives CASKEGALNTEAFF. The variable domain in full, with the rest retrieved from reference TRBV5-1 and TRBJ1-1, is KAGVTQTPRYLIKTRGQQVTLSCSPISGHRSVSWYQQTPGQGLQFLFEYFSETQRNKGNFPGRFSGRQFSNSRSEMNVSTLELGDSALYLCASKEGALNTEAFFGQGTRLTVV.

The V and J genes are TRBV2 and TRBJ1-5; 9 bases fit TRBD1. Looked up from germline, CDR1 is SNHLY and CDR2 is FYNNEI. The V segment lost 5 bases and the J segment 2 bases; nucleotides outside the gene matches: 1. The CDR3 length is 14 residues. This CDR3 reads CASSWTGGNQPQHF. The CDR3, as DNA: TGTGCCAGCAGTTGGACAGGGGGCAATCAGCCCCAGCATTTT.

The V call is TRBV29-1, the J call TRBJ2-1; TRBD2 agrees at 10 bases. The CDR3 covers 15 residues. CDR1 is SQVTM, CDR2 ANQGSEA, per germline. V gave up 5 bases and J gave up 8 bases; unmatched junction bases: 12. The CDR3 DNA follows: TGCAGCGTTAAGATGGCTAGCGGGGGCGGGGATGAGCAGTTCTTC. Its protein product is CSVKMASGGGDEQFF.

DNA of the CDR3: TGTGCCACCAGCAGAGTCCAGGACTCCTACGAGCAGTACTTC. Its protein is CATSRVQDSYEQYF. The chain links TRBV15 to TRBJ2-7; D is unclear. This CDR3 spans 14 amino acids. The germline gives CDR1 LNHNV, CDR2 YYDKDF (reference sequence). Deletions cut 1 base from V and 0 bases from J, with 7 bases between. Full variable domain (missing parts from reference TRBV15 and TRBJ2-7): DAMVIQNPRYQVTQFGKPVTLSCSQTLNHNVMYWYQQKSSQAPKLLFHYYDKDFNNEADTPDNFQSRRPNTSFCFLDIRSPGLGDTAMYLCATSRVQDSYEQYFGPGTRLTVT.

The DNA of the CDR3 is TGTGCCACGGTCAGAAGGGGACTGGAGGAGACCCAGTACTTC. This translates into CATVRRGLEETQYF. This sequence joins TRBV15 and TRBJ2-5, with D perhaps TRBD2 (6 bases). Germline-derived CDR1 and CDR2 are LNHNV and YYDKDF (reference sequence). The CDR3 spans 14 residues. The germline V and J ends were trimmed by 9 bases and 5 bases, with 19 bases remaining between them.